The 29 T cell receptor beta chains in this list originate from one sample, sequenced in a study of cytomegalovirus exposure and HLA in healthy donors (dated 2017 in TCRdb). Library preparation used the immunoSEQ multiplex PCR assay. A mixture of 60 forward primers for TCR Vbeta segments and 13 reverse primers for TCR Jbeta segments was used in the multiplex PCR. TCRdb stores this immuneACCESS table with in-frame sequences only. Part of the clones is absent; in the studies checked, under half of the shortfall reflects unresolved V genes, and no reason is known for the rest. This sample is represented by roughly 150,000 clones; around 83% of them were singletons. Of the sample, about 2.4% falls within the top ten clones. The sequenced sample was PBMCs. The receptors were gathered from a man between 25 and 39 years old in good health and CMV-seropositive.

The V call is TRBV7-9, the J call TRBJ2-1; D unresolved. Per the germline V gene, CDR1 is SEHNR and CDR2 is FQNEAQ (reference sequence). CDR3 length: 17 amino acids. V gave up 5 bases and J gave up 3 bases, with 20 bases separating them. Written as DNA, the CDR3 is TGTGCCAGCAGCCCCCCCGCGGTGCTACGATACTACAATGAGCAGTTCTTC. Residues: CASSPPAVLRYYNEQFF.

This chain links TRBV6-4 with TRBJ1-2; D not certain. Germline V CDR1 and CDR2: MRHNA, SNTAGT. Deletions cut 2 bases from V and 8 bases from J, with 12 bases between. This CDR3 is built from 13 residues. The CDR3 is CASSDKPGGGYTF. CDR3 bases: TGTGCCAGCAGTGACAAACCGGGTGGGGGCTACACCTTC.

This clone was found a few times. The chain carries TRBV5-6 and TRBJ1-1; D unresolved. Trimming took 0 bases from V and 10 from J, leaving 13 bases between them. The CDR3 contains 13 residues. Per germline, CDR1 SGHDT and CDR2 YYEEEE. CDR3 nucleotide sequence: TGTGCCAGCAGCTTGGGTATAGTTGAGAGAGCTTTCTTT. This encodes CASSLGIVERAFF.

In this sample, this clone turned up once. The CDR3 nucleotides read TGTGCCAGCAGCTTAGGCCTACCCAGTTCGGGGCAGTTCTTC. It specifies CASSLGLPSSGQFF. This chain connects TRBV7-2 to TRBJ2-1; unclear D gene. Trimming left V 1 base short and J 12 bases short, with 16 bases between. Germline V lookup: CDR1 SGHTA, CDR2 FQGNSA. This CDR3 has 14 residues. Full variable domain (missing parts from reference TRBV7-2 and TRBJ2-1): GAGVSQSPSNKVTEKGKDVELRCDPISGHTALYWYRQSLGQGLEFLIYFQGNSAPDKSGLPSDRFSAERTGGSVSTLTIQRTQQEDSAVYLCASSLGLPSSGQFFGPGTRLTVL.

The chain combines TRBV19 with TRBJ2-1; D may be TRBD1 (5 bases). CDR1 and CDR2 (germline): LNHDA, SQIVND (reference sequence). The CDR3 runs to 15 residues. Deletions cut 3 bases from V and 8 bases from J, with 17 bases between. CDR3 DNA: TGTGCCAGTAGTATTTGGGGCGACCTGCCCGATGAGCAGTTCTTC. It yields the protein CASSIWGDLPDEQFF. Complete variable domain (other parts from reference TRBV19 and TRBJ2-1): DGGITQSPKYLFRKEGQNVTLSCEQNLNHDAMYWYRQDPGQGLRLIYYSQIVNDFQKGDIAEGYSVSREKKESFPLTVTSAQKNPTAFYLCASSIWGDLPDEQFFGPGTRLTVL.

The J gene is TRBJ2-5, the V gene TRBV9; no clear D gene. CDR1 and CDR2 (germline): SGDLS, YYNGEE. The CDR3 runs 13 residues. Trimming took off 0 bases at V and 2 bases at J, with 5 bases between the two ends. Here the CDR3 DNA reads TGTGCCAGCAGCGTAGGGCCTCAAGAGACCCAGTACTTC. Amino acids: CASSVGPQETQYF.

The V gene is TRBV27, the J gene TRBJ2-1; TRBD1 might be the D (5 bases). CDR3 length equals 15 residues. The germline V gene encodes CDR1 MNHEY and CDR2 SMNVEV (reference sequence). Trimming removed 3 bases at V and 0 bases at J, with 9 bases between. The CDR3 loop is CASSLTASSYNEQFF. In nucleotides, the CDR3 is TGTGCCAGCAGTTTGACAGCCAGCTCCTACAATGAGCAGTTCTTC.

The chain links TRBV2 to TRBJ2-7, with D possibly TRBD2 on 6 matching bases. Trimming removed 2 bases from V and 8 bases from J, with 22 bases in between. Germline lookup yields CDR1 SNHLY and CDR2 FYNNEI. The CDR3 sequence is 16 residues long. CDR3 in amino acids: CASSERGRDWNPQQYF. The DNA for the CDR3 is TGTGCCAGCAGTGAAAGGGGTAGGGACTGGAATCCACAGCAGTACTTC.

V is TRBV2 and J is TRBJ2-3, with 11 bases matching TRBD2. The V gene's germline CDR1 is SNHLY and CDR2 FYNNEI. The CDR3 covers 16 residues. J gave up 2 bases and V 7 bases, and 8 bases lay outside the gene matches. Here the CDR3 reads CASTKGLAAPTDTQYF. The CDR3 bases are TGTGCCAGCACCAAGGGACTAGCGGCCCCCACAGATACGCAGTATTTT.

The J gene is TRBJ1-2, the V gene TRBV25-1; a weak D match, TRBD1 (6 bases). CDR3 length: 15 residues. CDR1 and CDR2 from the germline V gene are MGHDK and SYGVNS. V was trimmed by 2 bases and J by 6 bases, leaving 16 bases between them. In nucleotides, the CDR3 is TGTGCCAGCAGTGAAATGACAGGAGAGTTAAATGGCTACACCTTC. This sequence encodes CASSEMTGELNGYTF.

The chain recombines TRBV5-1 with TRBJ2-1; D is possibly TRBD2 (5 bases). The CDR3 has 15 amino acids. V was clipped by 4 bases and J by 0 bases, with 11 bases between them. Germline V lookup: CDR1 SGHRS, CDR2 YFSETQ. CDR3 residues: CASSPAGNSYNEQFF. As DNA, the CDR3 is TGCGCCAGCAGCCCGGCGGGTAACTCCTACAATGAGCAGTTCTTC.

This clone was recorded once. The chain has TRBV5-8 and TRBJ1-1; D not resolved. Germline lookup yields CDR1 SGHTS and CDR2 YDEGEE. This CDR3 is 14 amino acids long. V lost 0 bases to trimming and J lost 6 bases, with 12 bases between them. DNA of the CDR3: TGTGCCAGCAGCTTGGTCCTCCTAGGCGCTGAAGCTTTCTTT. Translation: CASSLVLLGAEAFF.

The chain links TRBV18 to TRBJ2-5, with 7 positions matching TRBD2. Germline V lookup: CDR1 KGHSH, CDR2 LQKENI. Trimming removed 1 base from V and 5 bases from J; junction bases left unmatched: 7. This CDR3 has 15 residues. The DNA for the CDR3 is TGTGCCAGCTCACCACGCAGCGGGACCGGTGAGACCCAGTACTTC. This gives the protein CASSPRSGTGETQYF.

The CDR3: CASSPLGADTGELFF. Written as DNA, the CDR3 is TGTGCCAGCAGCCCCCTTGGGGCGGACACCGGGGAGCTGTTTTTT. This sequence joins TRBV7-9 and TRBJ2-2; tentative D call: TRBD1 (5 bases). The CDR3 totals 15 residues. Looked up from germline, CDR1 is SEHNR and CDR2 is FQNEAQ (reference sequence). The ends were cut back, 5 bases at V and 3 bases at J, with 13 bases in the middle.

CDR3 loop: CASSARRAGELFF. The CDR3 region has the DNA TGTGCCAGCAGCGCCCGGAGGGCCGGGGAGCTGTTTTTT. The chain links TRBV5-8 to TRBJ2-2; perhaps TRBD2 as D (6 bases). This CDR3 spans 13 amino acids. V was clipped by 4 bases and J by 6 bases, with 10 bases between them. Germline loops: CDR1 SGHTS, CDR2 YDEGEE.

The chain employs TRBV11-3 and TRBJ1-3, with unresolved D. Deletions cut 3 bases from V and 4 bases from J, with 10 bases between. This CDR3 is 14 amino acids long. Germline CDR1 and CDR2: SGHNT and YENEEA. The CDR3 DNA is TGTGCCAGCAGCTTCCCTGGCCGCGGAAACACCATATATTTT. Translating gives CASSFPGRGNTIYF. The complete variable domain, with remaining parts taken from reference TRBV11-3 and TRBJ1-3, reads EAGVVQSPRYKIIEKKQPVAFWCNPISGHNTLYWYLQNLGQGPELLIRYENEEAVDDSQLPKDRFSAERLKGVDSTLKIQPAELGDSAVYLCASSFPGRGNTIYFGEGSWLTVV.

CDR3 DNA: TGCGCCAGCAGCCAGTTGTTTACGGGAGGGAGGCACGAGCAGTACTTC. Encoded protein: CASSQLFTGGRHEQYF. The chain couples TRBV4-3 to TRBJ2-7; 8 bases map to TRBD2. Germline V gene data show CDR1 as LGHNA and CDR2 as YSLEER. CDR3 length: 16 residues. J gave up 5 bases and V 3 bases, and 12 bases lay outside the gene matches.

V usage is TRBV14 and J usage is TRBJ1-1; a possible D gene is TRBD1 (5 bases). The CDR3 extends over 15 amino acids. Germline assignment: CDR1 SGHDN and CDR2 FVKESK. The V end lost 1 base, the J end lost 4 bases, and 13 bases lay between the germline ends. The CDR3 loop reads CASSQVGGAVTEAFF. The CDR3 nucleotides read TGTGCCAGCAGCCAAGTGGGAGGGGCGGTCACTGAAGCTTTCTTT.

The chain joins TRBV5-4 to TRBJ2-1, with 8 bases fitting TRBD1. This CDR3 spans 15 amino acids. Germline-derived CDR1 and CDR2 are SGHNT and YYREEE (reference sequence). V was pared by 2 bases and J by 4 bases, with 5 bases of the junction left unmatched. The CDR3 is CASSLKTGAYNEQFF. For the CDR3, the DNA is TGTGCCAGCAGCTTAAAGACAGGGGCGTACAATGAGCAGTTCTTC.

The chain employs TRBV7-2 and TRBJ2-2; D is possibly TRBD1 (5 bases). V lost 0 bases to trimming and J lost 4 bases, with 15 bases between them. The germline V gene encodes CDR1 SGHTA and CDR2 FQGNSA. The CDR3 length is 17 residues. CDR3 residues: CASSLALGLTGTGELFF. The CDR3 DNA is TGTGCCAGCAGCTTAGCGTTGGGGCTTACAGGCACCGGGGAGCTGTTTTTT.

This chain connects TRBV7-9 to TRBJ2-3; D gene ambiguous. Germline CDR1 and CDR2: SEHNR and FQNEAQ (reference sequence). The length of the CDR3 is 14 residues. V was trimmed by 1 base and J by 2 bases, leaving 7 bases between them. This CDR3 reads CASSLDGSTDTQYF. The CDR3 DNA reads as TGTGCCAGCAGCTTAGATGGCTCCACAGATACGCAGTATTTT. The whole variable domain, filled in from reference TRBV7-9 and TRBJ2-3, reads DTGVSQNPRHKITKRGQNVTFRCDPISEHNRLYWYRQTLGQGPEFLTYFQNEAQLEKSRLLSDRFSAERPKGSFSTLEIQRTEQGDSAMYLCASSLDGSTDTQYFGPGTRLTVL.

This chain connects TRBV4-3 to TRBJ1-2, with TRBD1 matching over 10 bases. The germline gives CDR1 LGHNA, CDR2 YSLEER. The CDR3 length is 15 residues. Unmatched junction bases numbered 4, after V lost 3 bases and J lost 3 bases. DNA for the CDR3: TGCGCCAGCAGCCAGGGGACAGGGGTGGACTATGGCTACACCTTC. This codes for CASSQGTGVDYGYTF.

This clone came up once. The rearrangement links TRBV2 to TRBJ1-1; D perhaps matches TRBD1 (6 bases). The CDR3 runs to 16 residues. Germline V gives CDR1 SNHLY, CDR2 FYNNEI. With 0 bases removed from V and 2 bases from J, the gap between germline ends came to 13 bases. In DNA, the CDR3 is TGTGCCAGCAGTGAAGCGCGGACAGCGCTTAACACTGAAGCTTTCTTT. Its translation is CASSEARTALNTEAFF. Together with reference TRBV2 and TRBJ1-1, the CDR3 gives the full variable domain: EPEVTQTPSHQVTQMGQEVILRCVPISNHLYFYWYRQILGQKVEFLVSFYNNEISEKSEIFDDQFSVERPDGSNFTLKIRSTKLEDSAMYFCASSEARTALNTEAFFGQGTRLTVV.

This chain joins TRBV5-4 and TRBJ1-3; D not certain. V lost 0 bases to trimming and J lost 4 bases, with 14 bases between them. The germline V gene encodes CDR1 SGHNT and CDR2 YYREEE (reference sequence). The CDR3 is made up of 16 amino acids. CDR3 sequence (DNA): TGTGCCAGCAGCTTGGGGCAGCGGGCCTCCGGAAACACCATATATTTT. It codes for CASSLGQRASGNTIYF.

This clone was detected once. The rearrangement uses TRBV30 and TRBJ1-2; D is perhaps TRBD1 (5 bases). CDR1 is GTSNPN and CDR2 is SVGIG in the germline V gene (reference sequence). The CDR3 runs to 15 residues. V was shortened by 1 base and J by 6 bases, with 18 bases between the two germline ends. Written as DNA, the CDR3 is TGTGCCTGGAGTGACCTCGGGGGATATCAGGATGGCTACACCTTC. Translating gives CAWSDLGGYQDGYTF.

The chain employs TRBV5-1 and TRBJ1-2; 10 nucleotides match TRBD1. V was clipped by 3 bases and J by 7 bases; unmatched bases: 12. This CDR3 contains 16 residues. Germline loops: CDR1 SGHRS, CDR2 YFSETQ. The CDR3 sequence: CASSSTPGQGKSGYTF. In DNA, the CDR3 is TGCGCCAGCAGCTCCACCCCGGGACAGGGGAAGAGTGGCTACACCTTC.

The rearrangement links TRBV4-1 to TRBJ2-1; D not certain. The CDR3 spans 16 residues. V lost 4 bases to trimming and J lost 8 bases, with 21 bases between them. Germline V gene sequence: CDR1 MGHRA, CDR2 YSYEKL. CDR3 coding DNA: TGCGCCAGCAGCCTCACCGTGGCGGAGCGTTTCCATGAGCAGTTCTTC. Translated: CASSLTVAERFHEQFF.

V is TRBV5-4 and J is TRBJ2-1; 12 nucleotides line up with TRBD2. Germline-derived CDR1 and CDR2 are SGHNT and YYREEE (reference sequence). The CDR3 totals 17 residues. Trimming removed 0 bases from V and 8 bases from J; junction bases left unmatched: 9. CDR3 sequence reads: CASSLGPLAGGSDEQFF. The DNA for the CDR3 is TGTGCCAGCAGCTTGGGTCCTCTAGCGGGAGGGTCTGATGAGCAGTTCTTC.

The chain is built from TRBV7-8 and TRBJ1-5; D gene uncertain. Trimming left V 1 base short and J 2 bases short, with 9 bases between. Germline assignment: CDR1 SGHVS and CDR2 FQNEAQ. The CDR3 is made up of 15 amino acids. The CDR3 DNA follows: TGTGCCAGCAGCTTAGGCGGGATGGGCAATCAGCCCCAGCATTTT. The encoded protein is CASSLGGMGNQPQHF. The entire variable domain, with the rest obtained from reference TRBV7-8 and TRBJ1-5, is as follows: GAGVSQSPRYKVAKRGQDVALRCDPISGHVSLFWYQQALGQGPEFLTYFQNEAQLDKSGLPSDRFFAERPEGSVSTLKIQRTQQEDSAVYLCASSLGGMGNQPQHFGDGTRLSIL.